One T cell receptor (beta chain) is described in this entry. The antigen is unknown. Noted time point: blood at routine non-recurrence follow-up after resection. Unsorted whole RNA from tumor, nontumor lung or frozen PBMC underwent sequencing. The sample comes from a study of spatial heterogeneity in lung cancer. Study information: Raw reads showed each unique TCR and UMI combination turning up more than ten times on average.

The CDR3 spans 15 residues. V was clipped by 2 bases and J by 7 bases, with 18 bases between them. Germline lookup yields CDR1 SGHDT and CDR2 YYEEEE. Individual TCR cDNA molecules each bore their own unique molecular identifier. TCRdb independently ran MiXCR on the 5' RACE reads; one entry per CDR3 protein. The repertoire holds around 120,000 distinct CDR3 sequences, with 12% as singletons. Whole-study results and caveats: Resection blood, more than follow-up blood, showed ubiquitous expanded tumor TCRs.

The chain combines TRBV5-6 with TRBJ1-1; weak D call: TRBD1 (5 bases). Sequenced material: PBMCs, taken at follow-up. The source is a male donor with early-stage non-small cell lung cancer. CDR3 coding DNA: TGTGCCAGCAGCTTCATGGGGGTCCCCTCTGGTGAAGCTTTCTTT. This translates into CASSFMGVPSGEAFF.